This TCR beta chain was identified in a study of T cell repertoires in cytomegalovirus infection. On this clonotype itself: Its target is not known.

TCRdb re-analysed the reads in MiXCR, keeping a single row per CDR3 protein. Counted here are 95,000 to 120,000 distinct CDR3 sequences, under 35% occurring once; the ten biggest clones make up 41%. Trimming stripped 8 bases from V and 0 bases from J, with 17 bases between. This CDR3 has 16 amino acids. Germline CDR1 SNHLY, CDR2 FYNNEI. The genes are TRBV2 and TRBJ1-5; no reliable D call. The source of this sequence is a human donor in good health (CMV status not recorded). Some clones in this sample may be carry-over from other donors' samples. Material: CD8+ T cells from cultured PBMCs, obtained from culture after CMV antigen stimulation. CDR3 in DNA: TGTGCCAGCGGCCCGCCGGACGGTTATAGCAATCAGCCCCAGCATTTT. This gives the protein CASGPPDGYSNQPQHF.